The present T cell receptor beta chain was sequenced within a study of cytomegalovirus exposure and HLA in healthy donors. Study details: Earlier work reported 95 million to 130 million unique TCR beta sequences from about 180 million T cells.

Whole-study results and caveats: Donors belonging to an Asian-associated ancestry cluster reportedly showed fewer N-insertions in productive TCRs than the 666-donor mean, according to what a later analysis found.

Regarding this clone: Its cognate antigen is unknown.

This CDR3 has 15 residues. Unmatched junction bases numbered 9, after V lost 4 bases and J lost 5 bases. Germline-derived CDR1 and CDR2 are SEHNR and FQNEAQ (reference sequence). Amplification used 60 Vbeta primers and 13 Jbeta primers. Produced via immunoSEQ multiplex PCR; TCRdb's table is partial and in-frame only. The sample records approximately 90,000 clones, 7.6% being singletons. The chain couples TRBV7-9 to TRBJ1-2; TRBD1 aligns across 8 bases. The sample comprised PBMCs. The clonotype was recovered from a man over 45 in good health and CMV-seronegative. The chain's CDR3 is CASSSGQGAAYGYTF. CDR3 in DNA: TGTGCCAGCAGCTCAGGACAGGGTGCCGCATATGGCTACACCTTC.